These 24 T cell receptor beta chains share one sample of origin, sequenced in a study of early T cells in non-severe SARS-CoV-2 infection. TCRdb reanalysed the 5' RACE reads using MiXCR and keeps one entry per CDR3 protein. The sample shows some 35,000 distinct CDR3 sequences, 3% to 4.5% of them seen only once. Material for sequencing was whole blood. The receptors stem from an adult who was a healthcare worker with PCR-confirmed SARS-CoV-2 infection or an uninfected control (not recorded which).

Only a few counts were recorded for this clonotype. The V call is TRBV7-3, the J call TRBJ2-7, with TRBD1 identical over 7 bases. The CDR3 spans 13 residues. Germline trimming cut 8 bases from V and 2 bases from J; bases unmatched to any gene: 6. Germline-derived CDR1 and CDR2 are SGHTA and FQGTGA. The CDR3 reads CASGRDRTYEQYF. The CDR3 DNA reads as TGTGCCAGCGGCCGGGACAGAACCTACGAGCAGTACTTC.

By share of the sample, this clonotype is medium-sized. The chain carries TRBV5-1 and TRBJ2-7; 8 bases agree with TRBD2. CDR3 size: 15 residues. J lost 3 bases, V lost 0 bases, and 5 bases had no gene match. Per germline, CDR1 SGHRS and CDR2 YFSETQ. The CDR3, as DNA: TGCGCCAGCAGCTTGGCCCCGGGAGGGGTCTACGAGCAGTACTTC. Its protein is CASSLAPGGVYEQYF.

This clonotype was picked up a small number of times. V and J are TRBV24-1 and TRBJ2-5; 7 bases align to TRBD2. This CDR3 spans 14 amino acids. V lost 5 bases to trimming and J lost 4 bases; unmatched junction nucleotides: 6. Germline-derived CDR1 and CDR2 are KGHDR and SFDVKD. CDR3 DNA sequence: TGTGCCACCAGTGCAACGGGAGGACTAGAGACCCAGTACTTC. Translation: CATSATGGLETQYF.

J is TRBJ2-1 and V is TRBV24-1; D unclear. The CDR3 is 15 amino acids. Trimming pared 9 bases from V and 0 bases from J, leaving 14 bases between. Germline loops: CDR1 KGHDR, CDR2 SFDVKD. Here the CDR3 reads CATDQGRSSYNEQFF. CDR3 in DNA: TGTGCCACCGACCAAGGACGTAGCTCCTACAATGAGCAGTTCTTC.

The chain employs TRBV12-3 or TRBV12-4 and TRBJ2-5; D is uncertain. This CDR3 has 14 amino acids. V was clipped by 1 base and J by 4 bases, with 10 bases between them. The DNA for the CDR3 is TGTGCCAGCAGTTTAGGAGGTTGGGCAGAGACCCAGTACTTC. Translation: CASSLGGWAETQYF.

This clonotype was counted many times. V usage is TRBV10-3 and J usage is TRBJ1-2, with D possibly matching TRBD1 (6 bases). The V end lost 5 bases, the J end lost 3 bases, and 13 bases lay between the germline ends. CDR3 length: 14 amino acids. Germline V CDR1 and CDR2: ENHRY, SYGVKD. This chain's CDR3 is CAISQNREDYGYTF. The CDR3 DNA reads TGTGCCATCAGTCAGAACAGGGAGGACTATGGCTACACCTTC.

The rearrangement links TRBV28 to TRBJ2-3, with 7 positions matching TRBD2. Germline values: CDR1 MDHEN, CDR2 SYDVKM. J lost 1 base, V lost 6 bases, and 7 bases had no gene match. This CDR3 comprises 15 residues. CDR3 coding DNA: TGTGCCAGCAGACCCCAGACTAGCCGCACAGATACGCAGTATTTT. It codes for CASRPQTSRTDTQYF.

This clonotype has at least ten counts. At one end, the junction sequence differs from germline, possibly due to a read error. V gene TRBV29-1 combines with J gene TRBJ1-3, with D perhaps TRBD1 (5 bases). This CDR3 is built from 16 residues. The germline V gene encodes CDR1 SQVTM and CDR2 ANQGSEA. CDR3 nucleotides: TGCAGCGTTCTAGTCGGTCAGGGACTCTCTGAAAACACCATATATTTT. Translated, it gives CSVLVGQGLSENTIYF.

The V call is TRBV28, the J call TRBJ2-7, with unresolved D. Trimming removed 3 bases at V and 2 bases at J, with 5 bases between. Per the germline V gene, CDR1 is MDHEN and CDR2 is SYDVKM. The CDR3 covers 12 residues. The CDR3, as DNA: TGTGCCAGCAGTTTTAGAACCTACGAGCAGTACTTC. This translates into CASSFRTYEQYF.

In the case of this clonotype: A read error may account for a junction end that differs from germline. V and J are TRBV12-3 or TRBV12-4 and TRBJ1-1, with D hard to call. The CDR3 totals 15 residues. The CDR3, as DNA: TGTGCCAGCAGCCCTGGGTACGAGAGGAACACTGTAGCTTTCTTT. It translates to CASSPGYERNTVAFF.

This clonotype was seen a few times. This chain's CDR3 is CASSLDWLSGNEQFF. In nucleotides, the CDR3 is TGTGCCAGCAGCTTAGATTGGCTTTCGGGGAATGAGCAGTTCTTC. The chain employs TRBV7-2 and TRBJ2-1; the D gene is possibly TRBD2 (5 bases). V lost 1 base to trimming and J lost 7 bases, with 14 bases between them. This CDR3 has 15 amino acids. The germline CDR1 and CDR2 sequences are SGHTA and FQGNSA.

This clonotype was recorded a few times. This sequence joins TRBV7-8 and TRBJ1-6; tentative D call: TRBD1 (6 bases). The CDR3 consists of 16 residues. V was trimmed by 5 bases and J by 9 bases, leaving 20 bases between them. The germline V gene encodes CDR1 SGHVS and CDR2 FQNEAQ. The chain's CDR3 is CASSPGLYQGGSPLHF. DNA for the CDR3: TGTGCCAGCAGCCCTGGTCTATACCAAGGGGGTTCACCCCTCCACTTT.

This chain connects TRBV9 to TRBJ2-1; 10 bases align to TRBD2. With V trimmed by 4 bases and J by 8 bases, 18 bases remained unmatched. The CDR3 is 18 amino acids. Germline-derived CDR1 and CDR2 are SGDLS and YYNGEE. CDR3 sequence (DNA): TGTGCCAGCAGCCTAAGCGTAGTATGGCCTAGCGGGAGCGATGAGCAGTTCTTC. It yields the protein CASSLSVVWPSGSDEQFF.

In this sample, this clonotype turned up many times. The chain links TRBV20-1 to TRBJ2-1; D tentatively fits TRBD1 or TRBD2 (5 bases each). This CDR3 has 14 amino acids. V gave up 5 bases and J gave up 7 bases, with 18 bases separating them. Per germline, CDR1 DFQATT and CDR2 SNEGSKA (reference sequence). CDR3 sequence reads: CSAPGALVGNEQFF. The CDR3 DNA is TGCAGTGCTCCCGGGGCACTAGTCGGAAATGAGCAGTTCTTC.

This clonotype was seen repeatedly, ten times or more. The chain has TRBV5-6 and TRBJ2-5; D is unclear. The germline V and J ends were trimmed by 0 bases and 4 bases, with 10 bases remaining between them. The CDR3 totals 14 residues. Germline V gives CDR1 SGHDT, CDR2 YYEEEE. This chain's CDR3 is CASSLEEARETQYF. The DNA for the CDR3 is TGTGCCAGCAGCTTGGAAGAGGCCCGAGAGACCCAGTACTTC.

This clonotype occurred many times. The chain joins TRBV12-3 or TRBV12-4 to TRBJ2-2, with 10 positions matching TRBD1. V was pared by 2 bases and J by 6 bases, with 12 bases of the junction left unmatched. The CDR3 has 18 amino acids. CDR3 residues: CASSLLQFGTGVSGELFF. The CDR3, as DNA: TGTGCCAGCAGTTTATTGCAGTTCGGGACAGGGGTGTCCGGGGAGCTGTTTTTT.

This clonotype occurred many times. This chain's CDR3 is CASSLTSGSAGELFF. The CDR3 DNA reads as TGTGCCAGCAGCTTAACGTCAGGGAGCGCCGGGGAGCTGTTTTTT. This chain links TRBV7-3 with TRBJ2-2; the D gene could be TRBD1 or TRBD2 (5 bases each). Germline lookup yields CDR1 SGHTA and CDR2 FQGTGA. Trimming cost V 0 bases and J 6 bases, with 11 bases left between them. The CDR3 is made up of 15 amino acids. The full variable domain, its missing parts supplied by reference TRBV7-3 and TRBJ2-2, is GAGVSQTPSNKVTEKGKYVELRCDPISGHTALYWYRQSLGQGPEFLIYFQGTGAADDSGLPNDRFFAVRPEGSVSTLKIQRTERGDSAVYLCASSLTSGSAGELFFGEGSRLTVL.

The rearrangement links TRBV6-6 to TRBJ2-7; TRBD1 matches at 7 bases. The junction had 7 bases not matched to a gene; V was cut back by 6 bases and J by 2 bases. The CDR3 contains 14 residues. Germline values: CDR1 MNHNY, CDR2 SVGAGI (reference sequence). CDR3 sequence reads: CASRSGGRTYEQYV. CDR3 in DNA: TGTGCCAGCAGGTCAGGGGGTCGAACCTACGAGCAGTACGTC.

This clonotype was recorded at least ten times. The rearrangement joins TRBV4-2 to TRBJ2-6; 13 bases are shared with TRBD2. Germline assignment: CDR1 LGHNA and CDR2 YNFKEQ. Unmatched junction bases numbered 2, after V lost 3 bases and J lost 3 bases. CDR3 length equals 17 residues. CDR3 in amino acids: CASSQGTSGIGANVLTF. CDR3 sequence (DNA): TGTGCCAGCAGCCAGGGGACTAGCGGGATTGGGGCCAACGTCCTGACTTTC.

The CDR3 DNA reads TGTGCCATCAGCCTAGGACTAGCGGGAGGCTACGAGCAGTACTTC. Translated: CAISLGLAGGYEQYF. This chain joins TRBV10-3 and TRBJ2-7, with 14 bases lining up with TRBD2. The CDR3 contains 15 residues. The trim removed 6 bases at V and 3 bases at J, leaving 4 bases unmatched. Per the germline V gene, CDR1 is ENHRY and CDR2 is SYGVKD.

Many counts were recorded for this clonotype. The gene calls are TRBV6-1 and TRBJ2-1; D not certain. The V end was cut by 7 bases, the J end by 7 bases, with 11 bases between. Germline V gene data show CDR1 as MNHNS and CDR2 as SASEGT. The CDR3 contains 12 residues. The CDR3 nucleotides are TGTGCCAGCACCGAAGCGCAAAATGAGCAGTTCTTC. Its translation is CASTEAQNEQFF.

At least ten counts were recorded for this clonotype. The V gene is TRBV6-6, the J gene TRBJ1-6; D not certain. The germline V and J ends were trimmed by 2 bases and 7 bases, with 9 bases remaining between them. The length of the CDR3 is 14 residues. The germline CDR1 and CDR2 sequences are MNHNY and SVGAGI (reference sequence). CDR3 bases: TGTGCCAGCAGTTACAGAAGAGAGAATTCACCCCTCCACTTT. Amino acids: CASSYRRENSPLHF.

The table lists this clonotype with many counts. The chain links TRBV11-2 to TRBJ2-1; no clear D gene. The CDR3 totals 11 residues. V was pared by 1 base and J by 13 bases, with 8 bases between. Germline V gene data show CDR1 as SGHAT and CDR2 as FQNNGV. Here the CDR3 DNA reads TGTGCCAGCAGCTTAGGGTCAATACAGTTCTTC. Its translation is CASSLGSIQFF.

This clonotype was seen ten or more times. As DNA, the CDR3 is TGTGCCAGCAGCCCCCTAGCGGGGTCCTACAATGAGCAGTTCTTC. Amino acid sequence: CASSPLAGSYNEQFF. This chain links TRBV7-9 with TRBJ2-1, with 9 bases identical to TRBD2. Unmatched junction bases numbered 3, after V lost 5 bases and J lost 1 base. The germline V gene has CDR1 SEHNR and CDR2 FQNEAQ (reference sequence). This CDR3 is 15 amino acids long.